Sequencing of this T cell receptor beta chain was carried out in a study of T cells after yellow fever vaccination. This clonotype was observed many times. The antigen remains undetermined. CDR1 is LNHDA and CDR2 is SQIVND in the germline V gene (reference sequence). V dropped 1 base and J dropped 6 bases, with 10 bases sitting between them. The CDR3 consists of 14 residues. Regarding the study as a whole: Booster sampling recovered most clones from primary vaccination (96% CD4, approximately 90% CD8).

One entry per CDR3 protein results from TCRdb running MiXCR on the 5' RACE reads. The data hold approximately 150,000 distinct CDR3 sequences, with roughly 8% observed a single time. This receptor was identified in a man aged 25 to 45 who received the YFV17D yellow fever vaccine. The genes are TRBV19 and TRBJ2-1, with D possibly matching TRBD2 (5 bases). The sequencing used CD4+ T cells sorted from PBMCs, collected 5 days after the yellow fever booster vaccination. CDR3 coding DNA: TGTGCCAGTAGTATAGGACTAAGGCTCAATGAGCAGTTCTTC. It translates to CASSIGLRLNEQFF.